Below, 6 T cell receptor beta chains from the same sample are listed, as sequenced in a study of T cell changes during pregnancy in multiple sclerosis. Clones were read by immunoSEQ multiplex PCR, and TCRdb kept only the in-frame ones, dropping some. The table lists some 40,000 clones, 85% to 90% of them singletons. Here the sequenced sample was CD4+ T cells from peripheral blood mononuclear cells, taken in the second trimester of pregnancy. These receptors were collected from a female donor with multiple sclerosis, enrolled in a pregnancy study.

The V gene is TRBV18, the J gene TRBJ2-6; 7 nucleotides align to TRBD2. V shed 5 bases and J 0 bases; nucleotides not matched to a gene: 7. Germline lookup yields CDR1 KGHSH and CDR2 LQKENI. The CDR3 sequence is 17 residues long. As DNA, the CDR3 is TGTGCCAGCTCATCCCTCGGCGGGAGCTCTGGGGCCAACGTCCTGACTTTC. Amino acids: CASSSLGGSSGANVLTF.

The gene calls are TRBV5-1 and TRBJ2-2, with a weak D call TRBD2 (6 bases). The V gene's germline CDR1 is SGHRS and CDR2 YFSETQ. The CDR3 is 13 amino acids. The germline V and J ends were trimmed by 7 bases and 6 bases, with 13 bases remaining between them. The CDR3, as DNA: TGCGCCAGCGGGGGACTCAACGCCGGGGAGCTGTTTTTT. Residues: CASGGLNAGELFF.

The chain uses TRBV2 and TRBJ2-7; TRBD1 aligns across 9 bases. The CDR3 runs to 16 residues. The germline V gene has CDR1 SNHLY and CDR2 FYNNEI. V was clipped by 4 bases and J by 3 bases; unmatched bases: 10. This CDR3 reads CASSVTRDRAYYEQYF. The DNA for the CDR3 is TGTGCCAGCAGTGTGACCCGGGACAGGGCTTACTACGAGCAGTACTTC.

The V call is TRBV5-8, the J call TRBJ2-1; D possibly corresponds to TRBD1 (6 bases). Trimming cost V 5 bases and J 0 bases, with 15 bases left between them. Germline-derived CDR1 and CDR2 are SGHTS and YDEGEE. This CDR3 spans 16 amino acids. The CDR3 here is CASSQGDIFSYNEQFF. The CDR3 nucleotides read TGTGCCAGCAGTCAAGGGGACATCTTCTCCTACAATGAGCAGTTCTTC.

The rearrangement links TRBV7-9 to TRBJ2-1; 7 nucleotides match TRBD1. The CDR3 consists of 13 residues. V lost 4 bases to trimming and J lost 7 bases; unmatched junction nucleotides: 4. CDR1 is SEHNR and CDR2 is FQNEAQ in the germline V gene (reference sequence). In DNA form, the CDR3 reads TGTGCCAGCAGCTCAGGGGGAAGTAATGAGCAGTTCTTC. Translated: CASSSGGSNEQFF.

The rearrangement joins TRBV15 to TRBJ2-3; D remains unclear. CDR1 and CDR2 (germline): LNHNV, YYDKDF (reference sequence). V lost 5 bases to trimming and J lost 6 bases, with 9 bases between them. The CDR3 consists of 12 residues. CDR3 amino acids: CATSLGWDTQYF. CDR3 coding DNA: TGTGCCACCAGCCTCGGGTGGGATACGCAGTATTTT.